These T cell receptor beta chains were read from a single sample in a study of shared clonotypes between healthy human individuals. Assay used: immunoSEQ multiplex PCR; TCRdb lists only in-frame clones, some missing. The sample has some 89,000 clones, under 80% seen once. Material for sequencing was memory CD8+ T cells sorted from blood. The source of these receptors is a man aged 30 to 45 in good health. CDR3s include the opening cysteine and the closing phenylalanine or tryptophan. The D gene is left open where the match is weak. Clone size appears in some rows only: once, few, many, or a class for an expanded clone.

clone size: NA; CDR3 length: 17; J gene: TRBJ2-3; D gene: NA; V gene: TRBV27; CDR3 protein: CASSPSAGEIRTDTQYF; CDR3 DNA: TGTGCCAGCAGTCCATCCGCCGGTGAGATACGCACAGATACGCAGTATTTT
clone size: NA; CDR3 length: 12; J gene: TRBJ2-7; D gene: NA; V gene: TRBV7-9; CDR3 protein: CASSSRGYEQYF; CDR3 DNA: TGTGCCAGCAGCTCGAGGGGCTACGAGCAGTACTTC
clone size: few; CDR3 length: 14; J gene: TRBJ2-7; D gene: TRBD2; V gene: TRBV28; CDR3 protein: CASRPGLAGYEQYF; CDR3 DNA: TGTGCCAGCAGACCGGGACTAGCGGGCTACGAGCAGTACTTC
clone size: NA; CDR3 length: 12; J gene: TRBJ2-7; D gene: NA; V gene: TRBV10-3; CDR3 protein: CAIRDFNYEQYF; CDR3 DNA: TGTGCCATCAGGGACTTTAACTACGAGCAGTACTTC
clone size: NA; CDR3 length: 15; J gene: TRBJ2-1; D gene: TRBD1; V gene: TRBV2; CDR3 protein: CASRVSAGGFNEQFF; CDR3 DNA: TGTGCCAGCAGAGTTTCTGCAGGGGGCTTTAATGAGCAGTTCTTC
clone size: few; CDR3 length: 13; J gene: TRBJ1-1; D gene: NA; V gene: TRBV28; CDR3 protein: CASRWTENTEAFF; CDR3 DNA: TGTGCCAGCAGGTGGACAGAAAACACTGAAGCTTTCTTT
clone size: NA; CDR3 length: 14; J gene: TRBJ2-1; D gene: NA; V gene: TRBV28; CDR3 protein: CASSVAAVNNEQFF; CDR3 DNA: TGTGCCAGCAGTGTAGCGGCCGTAAACAATGAGCAGTTCTTC
clone size: once; CDR3 length: 16; J gene: TRBJ2-5; D gene: TRBD2; V gene: TRBV5-1; CDR3 protein: CASSFGGGEHQETQYF; CDR3 DNA: TGCGCCAGCAGCTTTGGCGGGGGGGAGCACCAAGAGACCCAGTACTTC
clone size: once; CDR3 length: 13; J gene: TRBJ2-2; D gene: NA; V gene: TRBV2; CDR3 protein: CASQTGPEGELFF; CDR3 DNA: TGTGCCAGTCAAACGGGACCCGAAGGGGAGCTGTTTTTT
clone size: NA; CDR3 length: 15; J gene: TRBJ2-3; D gene: TRBD2; V gene: TRBV9; CDR3 protein: CASSVGKREIDTQYF; CDR3 DNA: TGTGCCAGCAGCGTAGGGAAGCGGGAGATCGATACGCAGTATTTT
clone size: few; CDR3 length: 16; J gene: TRBJ2-1; D gene: NA; V gene: TRBV7-3; CDR3 protein: CASSPQQAVSYNEQFF; CDR3 DNA: TGTGCCAGCAGCCCCCAGCAGGCCGTTTCCTACAATGAGCAGTTCTTC
clone size: NA; CDR3 length: 16; J gene: TRBJ1-3; D gene: NA; V gene: TRBV18; CDR3 protein: CASSPLFIRPGNTIYF; CDR3 DNA: TGTGCCAGCTCACCGCTATTTATCCGTCCTGGAAACACCATATATTTT
clone size: NA; CDR3 length: 12; J gene: TRBJ2-7; D gene: TRBD2; V gene: TRBV7-9; CDR3 protein: CASSSGLVEQYF; CDR3 DNA: TGTGCCAGCAGCTCAGGACTAGTCGAGCAGTACTTC
clone size: NA; CDR3 length: 16; J gene: TRBJ2-7; D gene: TRBD1; V gene: TRBV5-1; CDR3 protein: CASSQDRQGRKYEQYF; CDR3 DNA: TGCGCCAGCAGCCAAGACCGACAGGGAAGGAAATACGAGCAGTACTTC
clone size: few; CDR3 length: 14; J gene: TRBJ2-6; D gene: NA; V gene: TRBV6-1; CDR3 protein: CASSGLSGANVLTF; CDR3 DNA: TGTGCCAGCAGTGGCCTGTCTGGGGCCAACGTCCTGACTTTC
clone size: NA; CDR3 length: 15; J gene: TRBJ1-5; D gene: TRBD1; V gene: TRBV4-1; CDR3 protein: CASSPRDSQNQPQHF; CDR3 DNA: TGCGCCAGCAGCCCCCGGGACAGTCAGAATCAGCCCCAGCATTTT
clone size: many; CDR3 length: 15; J gene: TRBJ2-1; D gene: TRBD2; V gene: TRBV6-4; CDR3 protein: CASSVLAGAYNEQFF; CDR3 DNA: TGTGCCAGCAGTGTACTAGCGGGAGCTTACAATGAGCAGTTCTTC
clone size: NA; CDR3 length: 14; J gene: TRBJ1-1; D gene: NA; V gene: TRBV25-1; CDR3 protein: CASSEPGAHTEAFF; CDR3 DNA: TGTGCCAGCAGTGAACCAGGGGCCCACACTGAAGCTTTCTTT
clone size: few; CDR3 length: 15; J gene: TRBJ2-7; D gene: NA; V gene: TRBV18; CDR3 protein: CASSLPGSTFYEQYF; CDR3 DNA: TGTGCCAGCTCACTTCCCGGGTCTACATTTTACGAGCAGTACTTC
clone size: NA; CDR3 length: 15; J gene: TRBJ1-3; D gene: NA; V gene: TRBV25-1; CDR3 protein: CASSGDGRIGNTIYF; CDR3 DNA: TGTGCCAGCAGTGGGGATGGACGGATTGGAAACACCATATATTTT
clone size: NA; CDR3 length: 15; J gene: TRBJ2-7; D gene: NA; V gene: TRBV27; CDR3 protein: CASSSQGEGVFEQYF; CDR3 DNA: TGTGCCAGCAGTTCACAAGGGGAGGGGGTGTTTGAGCAGTACTTC
clone size: NA; CDR3 length: 14; J gene: TRBJ1-1; D gene: NA; V gene: TRBV18; CDR3 protein: CASSLVGLNTEAFF; CDR3 DNA: TGTGCCAGCTCACTGGTCGGATTGAACACTGAAGCTTTCTTT
clone size: NA; CDR3 length: 16; J gene: TRBJ1-4; D gene: NA; V gene: TRBV19; CDR3 protein: CASSITHRATNEKLFF; CDR3 DNA: TGTGCCAGTAGTATTACGCACAGGGCAACTAATGAAAAACTGTTTTTT
clone size: few; CDR3 length: 16; J gene: TRBJ2-2; D gene: TRBD2; V gene: TRBV25-1; CDR3 protein: CASSQWLAGGHGELFF; CDR3 DNA: TGTGCCAGCAGTCAGTGGCTAGCGGGAGGTCACGGGGAGCTGTTTTTT
clone size: NA; CDR3 length: 12; J gene: TRBJ2-7; D gene: NA; V gene: TRBV6-6; CDR3 protein: CASTPDSYEQYF; CDR3 DNA: TGTGCCAGCACCCCGGACTCCTACGAGCAGTACTTC
clone size: NA; CDR3 length: 14; J gene: TRBJ1-5; D gene: NA; V gene: TRBV15; CDR3 protein: CATSRSGGNQPQHF; CDR3 DNA: TGTGCCACCAGCAGAAGTGGTGGCAATCAGCCCCAGCATTTT
clone size: once; CDR3 length: 15; J gene: TRBJ2-7; D gene: TRBD2; V gene: TRBV15; CDR3 protein: CATSTGLAGTYEQYF; CDR3 DNA: TGTGCCACCAGCACGGGACTAGCGGGGACCTACGAGCAGTACTTC
clone size: NA; CDR3 length: 16; J gene: TRBJ2-2; D gene: TRBD1; V gene: TRBV28; CDR3 protein: CASSLRQGAGTGELFF; CDR3 DNA: TGTGCCAGCAGTTTACGACAGGGGGCGGGCACCGGGGAGCTGTTTTTT
clone size: NA; CDR3 length: 13; J gene: TRBJ1-1; D gene: NA; V gene: TRBV2; CDR3 protein: CASSVGVNTEAFF; CDR3 DNA: TGTGCCAGCAGTGTGGGTGTGAACACTGAAGCTTTCTTT
clone size: NA; CDR3 length: 14; J gene: TRBJ1-1; D gene: NA; V gene: TRBV5-1; CDR3 protein: CASSWTAINTEAFF; CDR3 DNA: TGCGCCAGCAGCTGGACAGCCATAAACACTGAAGCTTTCTTT
clone size: few; CDR3 length: 15; J gene: TRBJ2-3; D gene: TRBD2; V gene: TRBV6-6; CDR3 protein: CASSYGTSETDTQYF; CDR3 DNA: TGTGCCAGCAGTTATGGGACTAGCGAAACAGATACGCAGTATTTT
clone size: many; CDR3 length: 15; J gene: TRBJ2-3; D gene: TRBD1; V gene: TRBV6-4; CDR3 protein: CASSDSGAGGDTQYF; CDR3 DNA: TGTGCCAGCAGTGACTCAGGGGCAGGGGGAGATACGCAGTATTTT
clone size: once; CDR3 length: 14; J gene: TRBJ1-2; D gene: TRBD1; V gene: TRBV5-1; CDR3 protein: CASSLGQGEEGYTF; CDR3 DNA: TGCGCCAGCAGCCTCGGACAGGGTGAGGAGGGCTACACCTTC
clone size: NA; CDR3 length: 18; J gene: TRBJ2-1; D gene: TRBD1; V gene: TRBV25-1; CDR3 protein: CASSDEVQGALSYNEQFF; CDR3 DNA: TGTGCCAGCAGTGATGAAGTGCAGGGGGCCCTTTCCTACAATGAGCAGTTCTTC
clone size: NA; CDR3 length: 18; J gene: TRBJ1-5; D gene: NA; V gene: TRBV6-1; CDR3 protein: CASSEGTWTAREDQPQHF; CDR3 DNA: TGTGCCAGCAGTGAAGGAACCTGGACGGCCAGGGAAGATCAGCCCCAGCATTTT
clone size: NA; CDR3 length: 13; J gene: TRBJ1-2; D gene: TRBD1; V gene: TRBV9; CDR3 protein: CASSLDRVRGYTF; CDR3 DNA: TGTGCCAGCAGCCTGGACAGGGTGAGAGGCTACACCTTC
clone size: NA; CDR3 length: 15; J gene: TRBJ2-1; D gene: TRBD2; V gene: TRBV5-4; CDR3 protein: CASSPGGGRAVEQFF; CDR3 DNA: TGTGCCAGCAGCCCCGGGGGCGGGAGGGCCGTTGAGCAGTTCTTC
clone size: NA; CDR3 length: 17; J gene: TRBJ2-7; D gene: TRBD2; V gene: TRBV7-8; CDR3 protein: CASSPPRASGRAHEQYF; CDR3 DNA: TGTGCCAGCAGCCCCCCCCGGGCTAGCGGGAGGGCCCACGAGCAGTACTTC
clone size: NA; CDR3 length: 14; J gene: TRBJ2-5; D gene: NA; V gene: TRBV29-1; CDR3 protein: CSDWDRSGVKTQYF; CDR3 DNA: TGCAGCGATTGGGACCGTTCGGGAGTAAAGACCCAGTACTTC
clone size: NA; CDR3 length: 14; J gene: TRBJ2-7; D gene: TRBD1; V gene: TRBV6-1; CDR3 protein: CASRAGTGGNEQYF; CDR3 DNA: TGTGCCAGCAGAGCCGGGACAGGGGGGAACGAGCAGTACTTC
clone size: NA; CDR3 length: 13; J gene: TRBJ2-3; D gene: TRBD2; V gene: TRBV2; CDR3 protein: CASRGLPTDTQYF; CDR3 DNA: TGTGCCAGCAGGGGACTACCCACCGATACGCAGTATTTT